These 26 T cell receptor beta chains originate from one sample sequenced in a study of CD8+CD57+ T cells in acquired aplastic anemia. Genomic DNA acted as the template from which TCR beta VDJ combination and CDR3 sequence profiling were carried out. TCRdb re-called the reads through MiXCR, storing one row per CDR3 protein. The sample contains tens of thousands of distinct CDR3 sequences, under 50% of which appear only once. The sequencing input was sorted CD4+, CD8+, or CD8+CD57+ T cells (not recorded which) from PBMCs. These TCRs come from a human donor in good health, serving as a control.

This chain connects TRBV15 to TRBJ1-4; possibly TRBD1 for D (6 bases). CDR1 and CDR2 (germline): LNHNV, YYDKDF (reference sequence). V was cut by 5 bases and J by 7 bases, with 14 bases left in between. This CDR3 comprises 14 residues. In DNA form, the CDR3 reads TGTGCCACCAGCGGGGGGGGCACTCTTGAAAAACTGTTTTTT. This gives the protein CATSGGGTLEKLFF. Drawing the rest from reference TRBV15 and TRBJ1-4, the complete variable domain is DAMVIQNPRYQVTQFGKPVTLSCSQTLNHNVMYWYQQKSSQAPKLLFHYYDKDFNNEADTPDNFQSRRPNTSFCFLDIRSPGLGDTAMYLCATSGGGTLEKLFFGSGTQLSVL.

The CDR3, as DNA: TGTGCCAGCCACACATTGCGTGGGGGGTTGGTTGAGTCACCCCTCCACTTT. Translating it yields CASHTLRGGLVESPLHF. J is TRBJ1-6 and V is TRBV28, with a possible D match to TRBD1 (5 bases). The CDR3 runs 17 residues. Looked up from germline, CDR1 is MDHEN and CDR2 is SYDVKM. V was cut by 8 bases and J by 10 bases, with 27 bases left in between. Based on the CDR3 plus reference TRBV28 and TRBJ1-6, the full variable domain is DVKVTQSSRYLVKRTGEKVFLECVQDMDHENMFWYRQDPGLGLRLIYFSYDVKMKEKGDIPEGYSVSREKKERFSLILESASTNQTSMYLCASHTLRGGLVESPLHFGNGTRLTVT.

This clonotype has more than one count but fewer than ten. The chain links TRBV12-3 or TRBV12-4 to TRBJ2-1; TRBD1 matches at 8 bases. The CDR3 is 16 residues long. V shed 7 bases and J 4 bases; nucleotides not matched to a gene: 12. DNA for the CDR3: TGTGCCAGCACCTCTTGGGACCAGGGGGCATACAATGAGCAGTTCTTC. It yields the protein CASTSWDQGAYNEQFF.

The table lists this clonotype with a count of one. This chain links TRBV2 with TRBJ1-2, with D maybe TRBD1 (5 bases). V lost 8 bases and J lost 3, with 16 bases in between. In germline, CDR1 is SNHLY, CDR2 FYNNEI. The CDR3 is made up of 14 amino acids. As DNA, the CDR3 is TGTGCCAGCCGACCGGGGGGAGATTACTATGGCTACACCTTC. Translating gives CASRPGGDYYGYTF. Using reference TRBV2 and TRBJ1-2 for the parts outside the CDR3, the full variable domain is EPEVTQTPSHQVTQMGQEVILRCVPISNHLYFYWYRQILGQKVEFLVSFYNNEISEKSEIFDDQFSVERPDGSNFTLKIRSTKLEDSAMYFCASRPGGDYYGYTFGSGTRLTVV.

This sequence joins TRBV24-1 and TRBJ1-2; D is possibly TRBD1 (6 bases). Germline loops: CDR1 KGHDR, CDR2 SFDVKD. The CDR3 totals 16 residues. Trimming removed 1 base from V and 4 bases from J, with 15 bases in between. The CDR3 region has the DNA TGTGCCACCAGTGATTTTTTCCGGGGGGCGACCTATGGCTACACCTTC. Its translation: CATSDFFRGATYGYTF.

V and J are TRBV4-2 and TRBJ2-1; D possibly corresponds to TRBD2 (6 bases). V was pared by 5 bases and J by 10 bases, with 21 bases between. This CDR3 has 15 residues. From germline, CDR1 is LGHNA and CDR2 YNFKEQ. The chain's CDR3 is CASSEGGLPPQEQFF. The DNA of the CDR3 is TGTGCCAGCAGCGAAGGAGGACTACCCCCTCAGGAGCAGTTCTTC.

The V gene is TRBV7-2, the J gene TRBJ2-5; TRBD2 matches at 7 bases. V shed 3 bases, J shed 4 bases, and the junction held 2 bases outside the gene matches. This CDR3 comprises 13 residues. From germline, CDR1 is SGHTA and CDR2 FQGNSA. The CDR3 here is CASSLGLSETQYF. CDR3 sequence (DNA): TGTGCCAGCAGCTTGGGACTATCAGAGACCCAGTACTTC. The variable domain in full, completed from reference TRBV7-2 and TRBJ2-5, reads GAGVSQSPSNKVTEKGKDVELRCDPISGHTALYWYRQSLGQGLEFLIYFQGNSAPDKSGLPSDRFSAERTGGSVSTLTIQRTQQEDSAVYLCASSLGLSETQYFGPGTRLLVL.

The J gene is TRBJ1-2, the V gene TRBV10-3, with D perhaps matching TRBD1 (5 bases). The CDR3 runs 13 residues. Looked up from germline, CDR1 is ENHRY and CDR2 is SYGVKD. The V end lost 0 bases, the J end lost 3 bases, and 5 bases lay between the germline ends. The CDR3 here is CAISESGDYGYTF. In DNA, the CDR3 is TGTGCCATCAGTGAGTCGGGGGACTATGGCTACACCTTC.

In its sample, this clonotype was seen many times. DNA of the CDR3: TGTGCCAGCACAGAACAGGGCGGCTTTGAAGCTTTCTTT. This translates into CASTEQGGFEAFF. The J gene is TRBJ1-1, the V gene TRBV9; a weak D match, TRBD1 (6 bases). Germline CDR1 SGDLS, CDR2 YYNGEE. The CDR3 runs to 13 residues. The ends were cut back, 6 bases at V and 7 bases at J, with 16 bases in the middle.

The V and J genes are TRBV11-1 and TRBJ1-6; D not certain. Trimming took off 1 base at V and 7 bases at J, with 8 bases between the two ends. The CDR3 extends over 14 amino acids. Germline CDR1 is SGHAT and CDR2 is FQDESV (reference sequence). The CDR3 reads CASSLGRLNSPLHF. The DNA of the CDR3 is TGTGCCAGCAGCTTAGGACGTCTGAATTCACCCCTCCACTTT.

DNA of the CDR3: TGTGCCAGCAGCTCCCAATGGAACTCCTACGAGCAGTACTTC. It encodes CASSSQWNSYEQYF. The chain joins TRBV5-4 to TRBJ2-7; D call uncertain. Looked up from germline, CDR1 is SGHNT and CDR2 is YYREEE (reference sequence). V lost 3 bases, J lost 0 bases, and 10 bases lay in between. The CDR3 sequence is 14 residues long.

This chain uses TRBV25-1 with TRBJ2-3, with D perhaps matching TRBD2 (7 bases). Germline-derived CDR1 and CDR2 are MGHDK and SYGVNS. The CDR3 sequence is 15 residues long. V lost 5 bases, J lost 5 bases, and 17 bases lay in between. This chain's CDR3 is CASSLGGAGRDTQYF. CDR3 sequence (DNA): TGTGCCAGCAGTTTAGGGGGGGCGGGTCGAGATACGCAGTATTTT.

V usage is TRBV6-4 and J usage is TRBJ1-2, with 8 bases identical to TRBD1. The CDR3 is 19 amino acids. V trimming: 0 bases; J trimming: 3 bases; junction bases outside the gene matches: 15. In germline, CDR1 is MRHNA, CDR2 SNTAGT. For the CDR3, the DNA is TGTGCCAGCAGTGACTCGTCAGGGGGCAATTCACCCCTCCACTATGGCTACACCTTC. Its protein product is CASSDSSGGNSPLHYGYTF.

The gene calls are TRBV2 and TRBJ1-6; 11 positions match TRBD1. The CDR3 length is 15 residues. Germline V gene lookup returns CDR1 SNHLY and CDR2 FYNNEI. The V gene end was trimmed by 1 base and the J gene end by 7 bases; junction bases not matched to a gene: 0. CDR3 nucleotides: TGTGCCAGCAGTGAAGGGACAGGGGGCAATTCACCCCTCCACTTT. The encoded protein is CASSEGTGGNSPLHF.

The table lists this clonotype with many counts. The V gene is TRBV20-1, the J gene TRBJ1-2, with unresolved D. CDR1 DFQATT and CDR2 SNEGSKA come from the germline V gene (reference sequence). The CDR3 loop spans 14 amino acids. Trimming pared 0 bases from V and 8 bases from J, leaving 16 bases between. As DNA, the CDR3 is TGCAGTGCTAGAGATGAGTCCCATTCCTCAGGCTACACCTTC. Protein sequence: CSARDESHSSGYTF.

This clonotype has just a few counts. This chain links TRBV19 with TRBJ1-2, with 7 bases that match TRBD1. CDR1 is LNHDA and CDR2 is SQIVND in the germline V gene (reference sequence). This CDR3 region has 14 residues. J lost 2 bases, V lost 6 bases, and 6 bases had no gene match. CDR3: CASSKTGQNYGYTF. CDR3 nucleotides: TGTGCCAGTAGCAAAACGGGACAGAACTATGGCTACACCTTC. The variable domain in full, completed from reference TRBV19 and TRBJ1-2, reads DGGITQSPKYLFRKEGQNVTLSCEQNLNHDAMYWYRQDPGQGLRLIYYSQIVNDFQKGDIAEGYSVSREKKESFPLTVTSAQKNPTAFYLCASSKTGQNYGYTFGSGTRLTVV.

The gene calls are TRBV5-1 and TRBJ2-6; D ambiguous. Trimming took off 5 bases at V and 4 bases at J, with 13 bases between the two ends. CDR3 length equals 15 residues. The germline V gene has CDR1 SGHRS and CDR2 YFSETQ. CDR3 amino acids: CASRFSATGANVLTF. As DNA, the CDR3 is TGCGCCAGCAGATTTTCCGCTACCGGGGCCAACGTCCTGACTTTC.

The V call is TRBV15, the J call TRBJ2-7, with 7 bases matching TRBD1. The junction had 11 bases not matched to a gene; V was cut back by 3 bases and J by 12 bases. Germline V gene lookup returns CDR1 LNHNV and CDR2 YYDKDF (reference sequence). CDR3 size: 13 residues. DNA for the CDR3: TGTGCCACCAGCAGGGCAAGACAGGGCGAACTGTACGTC. Translating gives CATSRARQGELYV.

This clonotype was observed many times. The J gene is TRBJ2-3, the V gene TRBV12-3 or TRBV12-4, with TRBD1 matching 11 bases. This CDR3 has 14 amino acids. The V gene end was trimmed by 6 bases and the J gene end by 6 bases; junction bases not matched to a gene: 5. The CDR3 region is CASSIGTGGDTQYF. The CDR3 region has the DNA TGTGCCAGCAGCATAGGGACAGGGGGGGATACGCAGTATTTT.

The genes are TRBV10-2 and TRBJ1-2; 10 bases line up with TRBD1. Trimming cost V 4 bases and J 8 bases; bases outside gene matches: 7. Germline V gene lookup returns CDR1 WSHSY and CDR2 SAAADI. This CDR3 spans 14 amino acids. Here the CDR3 DNA reads TGCGCCAGCAGTGGGACAGGGGGGACGTTCGGCTACACCTTC. This encodes CASSGTGGTFGYTF.

The V gene is TRBV2, the J gene TRBJ2-7; D is ambiguous. The length of the CDR3 is 11 residues. V was shortened by 11 bases and J by 1 base, with 9 bases between the two germline ends. The germline V gene has CDR1 SNHLY and CDR2 FYNNEI. The CDR3 DNA reads as TGTGCCGGCTCACCATCCTACGAGCAGTACTTC. The encoded protein is CAGSPSYEQYF.

The chain carries TRBV6-1 and TRBJ2-7; D might be TRBD2 (5 bases). The CDR3 spans 11 residues. Germline CDR1 MNHNS, CDR2 SASEGT. The V end lost 8 bases, the J end lost 2 bases, and 7 bases lay between the germline ends. This CDR3 reads CASAGPYEQYV. The CDR3 DNA follows: TGTGCCAGCGCGGGCCCCTACGAGCAGTACGTC.

This clonotype was counted many times. The chain has TRBV7-9 and TRBJ1-4, with no clear D. V lost 5 bases, J lost 4 bases, and 8 bases lay in between. CDR1 and CDR2 (germline): SEHNR, FQNEAQ (reference sequence). CDR3 length: 13 amino acids. The CDR3 sequence is CASSPSGNEKLFF. CDR3 nucleotide sequence: TGTGCCAGCAGCCCCAGCGGTAATGAAAAACTGTTTTTT.

This clonotype was recorded at least ten times. V and J are TRBV3-1 and TRBJ2-7; the match to TRBD1 covers 7 bases. There are 15 residues in the CDR3. Germline V gene lookup returns CDR1 LGHDT and CDR2 YNNKEL (reference sequence). With V trimmed by 4 bases and J by 3 bases, 9 bases remained unmatched. CDR3 sequence reads: CASSRTGQQNYEQYF. The CDR3 region has the DNA TGTGCCAGCAGCCGAACGGGACAGCAAAACTACGAGCAGTACTTC.

A remark on this clonotype: A much larger clone differs by one base, so this may be a read error. The genes are TRBV27 and TRBJ2-7, with TRBD2 as a possible D gene (6 bases). The CDR3 extends over 15 amino acids. Germline V gene sequence: CDR1 MNHEY, CDR2 SMNVEV (reference sequence). CDR3 in DNA: TGTGCCAGCAGCAATCGGTTAGGAGGGCGGAGGGAGCAGCACTTC. As protein: CASSNRLGGRREQHF.

The chain combines TRBV15 with TRBJ2-7; D gene unclear. CDR3 length: 15 amino acids. In germline, CDR1 is LNHNV, CDR2 YYDKDF (reference sequence). V was pared by 0 bases and J by 6 bases, with 15 bases between. The CDR3 region is CATSRDPSPFSEQYF. The DNA of the CDR3 is TGTGCCACCAGCAGAGATCCCTCCCCCTTCTCCGAGCAGTACTTC.